This TCR beta chain was found in a study of CD8 T cells in ankylosing spondylitis. CDR3 size: 14 residues. Germline V gene sequence: CDR1 MGHDK, CDR2 SYGVNS. V was pared by 4 bases and J by 2 bases, with 12 bases between. Quantitative 5'-RACE was performed with molecular barcodes, and it yielded the TCR beta libraries. TCRdb recomputed calls from the 5' RACE reads with MiXCR, one row per CDR3 protein. The data contain over 75,000 distinct CDR3 sequences, approximately 9% of them seen just once; the ten biggest clones take up approximately 4.6%. The sample consisted of blood, either unsorted or a sorted T cell fraction (not recorded which). The source of this sequence is a male donor with ankylosing spondylitis or in good health (not recorded which). The chain recombines TRBV25-1 with TRBJ2-7; D remains ambiguous. The CDR3 sequence is CASSAIIFPYEQYF. The CDR3 DNA is TGTGCCAGCAGTGCGATCATCTTCCCCTACGAGCAGTACTTC.